The 31 T cell receptor beta chains below all came from one sample that was sequenced in a study of Graves' ophthalmopathy and Graves' hyperthyroidism (dated by TCRdb to 2016 to 2019). Sequencer: Illumina HiSeq 2000. For repertoire sequencing, the TCR beta CDR3 regions were amplified from RNA transcripts. HTBI primers and the Qiagen OneStep RT-PCR kit were used in a first-round RT-PCR, which was followed by a second-round multiplex PCR, size selection and purification. The public reads were reanalyzed by TCRdb: fastp trimming at Q25, MiXCR alignment, in-frame beta chains only. Each record represents a unique CDR3 protein, reported with the most common genes and DNA among its rows. In all, the sample holds more than 550,000 distinct CDR3 sequences, and about 38% of those were seen once. The ten largest clones take up over 2.5% of the sample. Sequencing was done on a sample of peripheral blood. Source of these receptors: an adult man with Graves' ophthalmopathy.

A note on this clonotype: A single base separates this from a much larger clone, so it may be a read error. In this CDR3 the conserved last residue, phenylalanine or tryptophan, is missing, so a read error is likely. The chain links TRBV2 to TRBJ1-5; D is ambiguous. The germline gives CDR1 SNHLY, CDR2 FYNNEI. V was shortened by 5 bases and J by 5 bases, with 10 bases between the two germline ends. CDR3 length: 13 amino acids. The DNA of the CDR3 is TGTGCCAGCAGTCCCGCCCCCTATCAGCCCCAGCATCTT. Translating it yields CASSPAPYQPQHL.

Notes on this clonotype: A much bigger clone sits one base away, suggesting this may be a read error. The V and J genes are TRBV10-3 and TRBJ1-2, with 7 bases lining up with TRBD1. Germline CDR1 reads ENHRY; CDR2 reads SYGVKD. The CDR3 extends over 13 amino acids. Unmatched junction bases numbered 9, after V lost 10 bases and J lost 4 bases. The CDR3 here is CASRGQAAYGYTF. CDR3 DNA: TGTGCCAGCCGCGGACAGGCGGCCTATGGCTACACCTTC.

This clonotype came up many times. The V gene is TRBV6-6, the J gene TRBJ1-2, with D unresolved. V was shortened by 0 bases and J by 5 bases, with 7 bases between the two germline ends. The CDR3 length is 13 residues. CDR1 MNHNY and CDR2 SVGAGI come from the germline V gene (reference sequence). As DNA, the CDR3 is TGTGCCAGCAGTTACTCGCCGGTATATGGCTACACCTTC. It translates to CASSYSPVYGYTF.

This clonotype was picked up many times. This sequence joins TRBV9 and TRBJ2-5; TRBD2 aligns across 8 bases. The CDR3 has 16 residues. The germline gives CDR1 SGDLS, CDR2 YYNGEE. V gave up 1 base and J gave up 3 bases; unmatched junction bases: 8. CDR3 sequence (DNA): TGTGCCAGCAGCGTATCGGGGGGGCCGGGTAAAGAGACCCAGTACTTC. Residues: CASSVSGGPGKETQYF.

Note on this clonotype: Just one base apart from a much larger clone, this may be a read error. The rearrangement joins TRBV11-2 to TRBJ2-7, with TRBD2 as a possible D gene (5 bases). The CDR3 length is 13 residues. Germline lookup yields CDR1 SGHAT and CDR2 FQNNGV. The CDR3 protein is CASSLVPDYEQDF. The CDR3 DNA sequence: TGTGCCAGCAGCTTAGTCCCAGACTACGAGCAGGACTTC.

A remark on this clonotype: Since a much larger clone is just one base distant, this may be a read error. The gene calls are TRBV6-1 and TRBJ1-4, with 7 nucleotides matching TRBD1. The CDR3 has 12 amino acids. Per the germline V gene, CDR1 is MNHNS and CDR2 is SASEGT. V was pared by 8 bases and J by 8 bases, with 5 bases of the junction left unmatched. The CDR3 loop is CASADRAEKLFF. CDR3 sequence (DNA): TGTGCCAGCGCCGACAGGGCCGAAAAACTGTTTTTT.

In its sample, this clonotype was seen a few times. This rearrangement joins TRBV27 to TRBJ1-5; D perhaps matches TRBD1 (5 bases). The CDR3 is 14 amino acids. The V gene's germline CDR1 is MNHEY and CDR2 SMNVEV (reference sequence). The germline V and J ends were trimmed by 6 bases and 7 bases, with 16 bases remaining between them. The CDR3 DNA follows: TGTGCCAGCAGAAGAGCAGGGTTGAACCAGCCCCAGCATTTT. Translation gives CASRRAGLNQPQHF.

This clonotype has at least ten counts. Sequence at one end of the junction differs from germline and may be a read error. The rearrangement joins TRBV10-3 to TRBJ1-2; the D gene is possibly TRBD1 (5 bases). The CDR3 consists of 14 residues. Germline V lookup: CDR1 ENHRY, CDR2 SYGVKD. CDR3 coding DNA: TGTGCCAGCAGTGCCCCAGGGCAGAGCTATGGCTACACCTTC. The encoded protein is CASSAPGQSYGYTF.

This clonotype turned up a few times. The rearrangement links TRBV19 to TRBJ2-2; D possibly corresponds to TRBD2 (6 bases). CDR1 is LNHDA, CDR2 SQIVND, per germline (reference sequence). The CDR3 runs to 18 residues. V lost 4 bases and J 0 bases, leaving 18 bases between the germline ends. The DNA for the CDR3 is TGTGCCAGTAGTACGGGACTTTTTAGGAGGACGAACACCGGGGAGCTGTTTTTT. This codes for CASSTGLFRRTNTGELFF. Variable domain in full (rest from reference TRBV19 and TRBJ2-2): DGGITQSPKYLFRKEGQNVTLSCEQNLNHDAMYWYRQDPGQGLRLIYYSQIVNDFQKGDIAEGYSVSREKKESFPLTVTSAQKNPTAFYLCASSTGLFRRTNTGELFFGEGSRLTVL.

This chain links TRBV10-3 with TRBJ2-7, with 9 bases matching TRBD1. The CDR3 loop spans 15 amino acids. V trimming: 6 bases; J trimming: 3 bases; junction bases outside the gene matches: 9. Per germline, CDR1 ENHRY and CDR2 SYGVKD. CDR3: CAISDWDREVYEQYF. CDR3 nucleotide sequence: TGTGCCATCAGCGACTGGGACAGGGAGGTCTACGAGCAGTACTTC.

On this clonotype: A read error is possible here, since a much larger clone lies one base away. This rearrangement joins TRBV5-1 to TRBJ1-4, with no clear D. Trimming pared 4 bases from V and 0 bases from J, leaving 13 bases between. This CDR3 contains 16 residues. Germline V gene sequence: CDR1 SGHRS, CDR2 YFSETQ. This CDR3 is CASSQQCSATNEKLFF. DNA of the CDR3: TGCGCCAGCAGCCAGCAATGCAGTGCAACTAATGAAAAACTGTTTTTT.

This clonotype has only a few counts. The V call is TRBV24-1, the J call TRBJ2-5; D is unresolved. This CDR3 spans 16 amino acids. Deletions cut 2 bases from V and 2 bases from J, with 14 bases between. The germline CDR1 and CDR2 sequences are KGHDR and SFDVKD. The CDR3 reads CATSDSPSGSQETQYF. The CDR3 DNA reads TGTGCCACCAGTGATTCCCCTTCGGGCAGTCAAGAGACCCAGTACTTC.

The chain is built from TRBV9 and TRBJ2-5; 9 bases align to TRBD1. Trimming removed 4 bases from V and 5 bases from J; junction bases left unmatched: 9. The CDR3 runs to 15 residues. The germline V gene encodes CDR1 SGDLS and CDR2 YYNGEE. CDR3 protein: CASSQNRQGVETQYF. The CDR3 bases are TGTGCCAGCAGCCAAAACAGACAGGGGGTGGAGACCCAGTACTTC. Drawing the rest from reference TRBV9 and TRBJ2-5, the complete variable domain is DSGVTQTPKHLITATGQRVTLRCSPRSGDLSVYWYQQSLDQGLQFLIQYYNGEERAKGNILERFSAQQFPDLHSELNLSSLELGDSALYFCASSQNRQGVETQYFGPGTRLLVL.

This clonotype was seen repeatedly, ten times or more. The genes are TRBV5-1 and TRBJ1-6; unclear D gene. Trimming pared 4 bases from V and 9 bases from J, leaving 14 bases between. There are 14 residues in the CDR3. Germline loops: CDR1 SGHRS, CDR2 YFSETQ. The DNA for the CDR3 is TGCGCCAGCAGCCCGGACGGTCCCCGTTCACCCCTCCACTTT. Encoded protein: CASSPDGPRSPLHF.

Turning to this clonotype: At one of its ends the junction is not consistent with the germline gene, which may arise from a read error. The chain combines TRBV7-3 with TRBJ2-2; 10 nucleotides align to TRBD2. CDR1 is SGHTA, CDR2 FQGTGA, per germline. The CDR3 runs 15 residues. This CDR3 reads CASSLLAGVTGDLFF. CDR3 nucleotides: TGTGCCAGCAGCTTACTAGCGGGGGTCACCGGGGATCTGTTTTTT.

This clonotype was picked up many times. This sequence joins TRBV20-1 and TRBJ1-5, with D perhaps matching TRBD1 (6 bases). Per the germline V gene, CDR1 is DFQATT and CDR2 is SNEGSKA (reference sequence). V lost 4 bases, J lost 2 bases, and 6 bases lay in between. The CDR3 contains 12 residues. Here the CDR3 reads CSATGGNQPQHF. CDR3 nucleotide sequence: TGCAGTGCTACAGGGGGCAATCAGCCCCAGCATTTT.

In its sample, this clonotype was seen many times. The chain employs TRBV29-1 and TRBJ2-3; the match to TRBD1 covers 10 bases. From germline, CDR1 is SQVTM and CDR2 ANQGSEA. V shed 8 bases, J shed 5 bases, and the junction held 10 bases outside the gene matches. The length of the CDR3 is 14 residues. CDR3 DNA sequence: TGCAGCACTTCCGGGACAGGGGCTGAAGATACGCAGTATTTT. Its protein product is CSTSGTGAEDTQYF.

The genes are TRBV6-2 or TRBV6-3 and TRBJ2-5; D is possibly TRBD2 (5 bases). The end of the DNA is better explained by TRBJ2-7, so the J call may be wrong. The length of the CDR3 is 13 residues. The germline CDR1 and CDR2 sequences are MNHEY and SVGEGT. This CDR3 is CASRRTAPYEQYF. The CDR3 coding sequence is TGTGCCAGCAGGAGGACTGCCCCCTACGAGCAGTACTTC.

This clonotype was counted at least ten times. This chain joins TRBV2 and TRBJ1-5; 10 nucleotides align to TRBD1. The CDR3 consists of 14 residues. Germline trimming cut 4 bases from V and 7 bases from J; bases unmatched to any gene: 4. Germline CDR1 and CDR2: SNHLY and FYNNEI. CDR3 sequence reads: CASSVRTGGQPQHF. CDR3 nucleotide sequence: TGTGCCAGCAGTGTCCGGACAGGGGGACAGCCCCAGCATTTT.

This clonotype has at least ten counts. This sequence joins TRBV12-3 or TRBV12-4 and TRBJ1-6; 7 bases align to TRBD1. Trimming removed 2 bases from V and 12 bases from J; junction bases left unmatched: 10. The CDR3 extends over 15 amino acids. CDR3: CASSLLQGGLGPLHF. CDR3 nucleotides: TGTGCCAGCAGTTTACTTCAGGGGGGACTTGGACCCCTCCACTTT.

This chain uses TRBV25-1 with TRBJ2-5, with 15 positions matching TRBD2. This CDR3 has 18 amino acids. Germline CDR1 and CDR2: MGHDK and SYGVNS. J was trimmed by 5 bases and V by 6 bases; bases with no gene match: 13. This chain's CDR3 is CASSSAGLAGGPRETQYF. CDR3 DNA: TGTGCCAGCAGCTCGGCCGGACTAGCGGGGGGGCCCCGTGAGACCCAGTACTTC. The full variable domain, in which reference TRBV25-1 and TRBJ2-5 provide the parts outside the CDR3, is EADIYQTPRYLVIGTGKKITLECSQTMGHDKMYWYQQDPGMELHLIHYSYGVNSTEKGDLSSESTVSRIRTEHFPLTLESARPSHTSQYLCASSSAGLAGGPRETQYFGPGTRLLVL.

This clonotype was detected once. The chain recombines TRBV9 with TRBJ1-5, with D perhaps matching TRBD1 (5 bases). Trimming shortened V by 3 bases and J by 11 bases, and 18 bases separated the two germline ends. Germline CDR1 reads SGDLS; CDR2 reads YYNGEE. The CDR3 covers 14 residues. In DNA, the CDR3 is TGTGCCAGCAGCGCGTGGGACGGCGGGGGGACCCAGCATTTT. It codes for CASSAWDGGGTQHF. Full variable domain (remainder filled in from reference TRBV9 and TRBJ1-5): DSGVTQTPKHLITATGQRVTLRCSPRSGDLSVYWYQQSLDQGLQFLIQYYNGEERAKGNILERFSAQQFPDLHSELNLSSLELGDSALYFCASSAWDGGGTQHFGDGTRLSIL.

This clonotype was observed a single time. The chain has TRBV15 and TRBJ2-7; D possibly uses TRBD1 or TRBD2 (6 bases each). The CDR3 has 13 amino acids. Trimming stripped 0 bases from V and 6 bases from J, with 9 bases between. Germline CDR1 is LNHNV and CDR2 is YYDKDF (reference sequence). CDR3 coding DNA: TGTGCCACCAGCAGAGATCGGGGGCGCGAGCAGTACTTC. Translated, it gives CATSRDRGREQYF.

There are many counts of this clonotype. The genes are TRBV7-3 and TRBJ2-5, with D tentatively TRBD1 (6 bases). The CDR3 runs 13 residues. The V gene lost 5 bases and the J gene lost 1 base, with 8 bases spanning the gap. Germline loops: CDR1 SGHTA, CDR2 FQGTGA. DNA of the CDR3: TGTGCCAGCAGCACGACAGGCCAAGAGACCCAGTACTTC. This encodes CASSTTGQETQYF.

This clonotype was found many times. The V gene is TRBV5-1, the J gene TRBJ2-5; 10 bases match TRBD1. Germline trimming cut 3 bases from V and 5 bases from J; bases unmatched to any gene: 7. Germline CDR1 and CDR2: SGHRS and YFSETQ. The CDR3 sequence is 15 residues long. The CDR3 loop is CASSWTGGPVETQYF. In DNA, the CDR3 is TGCGCCAGCAGCTGGACAGGGGGACCCGTGGAGACCCAGTACTTC.

The chain carries TRBV7-9 and TRBJ1-1; D unclear. Germline CDR1 reads SEHNR; CDR2 reads FQNEAQ (reference sequence). The germline V and J ends were trimmed by 5 bases and 3 bases, with 16 bases remaining between them. The CDR3 has 15 amino acids. The CDR3 DNA is TGTGCCAGCAGCACCTACGTGGGGTTCGACACTGAAGCTTTCTTT. It is translated as CASSTYVGFDTEAFF.

Comment on this clonotype: A read error may be the cause here, since a much bigger clone is one base away. The chain recombines TRBV20-1 with TRBJ2-7; 9 positions match TRBD1. Germline assignment: CDR1 DFQATT and CDR2 SNEGSKA (reference sequence). The CDR3 contains 13 residues. The V segment lost 0 bases and the J segment 5 bases; nucleotides outside the gene matches: 2. The CDR3 here is CSARDRQGDEQYV. DNA for the CDR3: TGCAGTGCTAGAGATCGACAGGGGGACGAGCAGTACGTC.

V is TRBV24-1 and J is TRBJ2-5; 10 bases map to TRBD2. The J call may be faulty, since TRBJ2-1 better matches the DNA end. CDR1 KGHDR and CDR2 SFDVKD come from the germline V gene. This CDR3 is 19 amino acids long. In DNA, the CDR3 is TGTGCCACCAGTGCCCTGACTAGCGGGCCCGGATTTTCCTACAATGAGCAGTTCTTC. The encoded protein is CATSALTSGPGFSYNEQFF.

V is TRBV4-3 and J is TRBJ1-2, with D hard to call. This CDR3 spans 16 amino acids. The germline V and J ends were trimmed by 0 bases and 3 bases, with 14 bases remaining between them. CDR1 LGHNA and CDR2 YSLEER come from the germline V gene. CDR3 region: CASSQDLVGLDYGYTF. The CDR3 DNA follows: TGCGCCAGCAGCCAAGATCTGGTAGGTTTGGACTATGGCTACACCTTC.

This chain connects TRBV25-1 to TRBJ1-1, with TRBD1 identical over 9 bases. V lost 7 bases and J lost 1; bases outside the gene matches: 16. Looked up from germline, CDR1 is MGHDK and CDR2 is SYGVNS. The length of the CDR3 is 18 residues. For the CDR3, the DNA is TGTGCCAGCACCCTGGAGGCGGGGACAGGGAGCGGGAACACTGAAGCTTTCTTT. Translating gives CASTLEAGTGSGNTEAFF.

Concerning this clonotype itself: A much larger clone differs from this one at a single base, so this may be a read error. This CDR3 is missing its conserved last phenylalanine or tryptophan, likely due to a read error. CDR3 region: CASSLRPDRRLNGYTL. In DNA, the CDR3 is TGCGCCAGCAGCTTGCGACCAGACAGGCGGTTGAATGGCTACACCCTC. The genes are TRBV5-1 and TRBJ1-2; TRBD1 is a possible D gene (6 bases). V was trimmed by 1 base and J by 6 bases, leaving 19 bases between them. The V gene's germline CDR1 is SGHRS and CDR2 YFSETQ. This CDR3 has 16 amino acids.